This TCR beta chain is from a study of blood T cells in healthy people across ages. Germline V lookup: CDR1 MDHEN, CDR2 SYDVKM. The CDR3 runs 12 residues. J was trimmed by 9 bases and V by 11 bases; bases with no gene match: 8. With respect to this clonotype: Its specificity is not known.

Sample-barcoded 5' priming and a J-beta primer mix drove a second PCR of roughly 7 to 11 cycles. In TCRdb, the 5' RACE reads were re-called with MiXCR into one record per CDR3 protein. Among 600,000 to 1,000,000 distinct CDR3 sequences listed, 58% were seen once. Study-wide results and limits: It was not known whether donors were CMV positive (a possible confounder of expanded clonotype changes). Roughly linear declines in TCR beta diversity per million T cells occurred with age.

The sequence came from a young man in good health. The sequenced material came from blood. The chain has TRBV28 and TRBJ2-1; TRBD2 aligns across 9 bases. The CDR3 here is CASSLAGPEQFF. DNA of the CDR3: TGTGCCTCCTCGCTAGCGGGACCTGAGCAGTTCTTC.